A single sample is the source of the 25 T cell receptor beta chains below, sequenced in a study of CD8 T cells in ankylosing spondylitis. MiXCR, run by TCRdb on the 5' RACE reads, gives a single entry per CDR3 protein. The repertoire holds under 30,000 distinct CDR3 sequences, with 10% to 15% as singletons. Input material: blood. The source of these receptors is a male donor with ankylosing spondylitis or in good health (not recorded which).

The chain combines TRBV7-2 with TRBJ1-1, with D possibly being TRBD1 (5 bases). Germline loops: CDR1 SGHTA, CDR2 FQGNSA. The CDR3 is 14 amino acids. The V and J ends lost 0 bases and 8 bases respectively, with 13 bases between them. DNA of the CDR3: TGTGCCAGCAGCTTAGCGGGCAGGGTGGCGGAAGCTTTCTTT. Translating it yields CASSLAGRVAEAFF.

This clonotype was counted many times. The chain combines TRBV7-3 with TRBJ2-1; D perhaps matches TRBD1 (6 bases). Trimming removed 5 bases from V and 8 bases from J, with 13 bases in between. Germline CDR1 and CDR2: SGHTA and FQGTGA. This CDR3 has 13 residues. The CDR3 region has the DNA TGTGCCAGCAGCCCTTTAGGGGGATATGAGCAGTTCTTC. Its translation is CASSPLGGYEQFF.

The J gene is TRBJ1-5, the V gene TRBV30; D gene ambiguous. Trimming left V 1 base short and J 4 bases short, with 8 bases between. This CDR3 has 13 residues. Germline V gene sequence: CDR1 GTSNPN, CDR2 SVGIG (reference sequence). The CDR3: CAWSDSQNQPQHF. In DNA, the CDR3 is TGTGCCTGGAGTGACAGTCAAAATCAGCCCCAGCATTTT.

V and J are TRBV10-3 and TRBJ1-1; no clear D. The CDR3 runs to 13 residues. Trimming pared 5 bases from V and 2 bases from J, leaving 9 bases between. CDR1 is ENHRY and CDR2 is SYGVKD in the germline V gene. CDR3 sequence: CAISRSGNTEAFF. In DNA, the CDR3 is TGTGCCATCAGTCGGTCCGGTAACACTGAAGCTTTCTTT.

This clonotype came up once. One base away lies a much larger clone, so this may be a sequencing read error. The gene calls are TRBV28 and TRBJ2-2; the D gene could be TRBD1 or TRBD2 (6 bases each). Germline-derived CDR1 and CDR2 are MDHEN and SYDVKM. The CDR3 runs to 15 residues. This CDR3 is CASSPWGARTGKLFF. CDR3 DNA sequence: TGTGCCAGCAGTCCTTGGGGGGCGCGGACCGGGAAGCTGTTTTTT.

The rearrangement links TRBV5-1 to TRBJ2-3; D not certain. V was pared by 0 bases and J by 1 base, with 9 bases between. The CDR3 contains 15 residues. Germline CDR1 reads SGHRS; CDR2 reads YFSETQ. The CDR3 region is CASSLDGRGTDTQYF. Here the CDR3 DNA reads TGCGCCAGCAGCTTGGACGGACGGGGCACAGATACGCAGTATTTT.

At least ten counts were recorded for this clonotype. V is TRBV4-2 and J is TRBJ1-1; a possible D gene is TRBD1 (5 bases). The V and J ends lost 1 base and 1 base respectively, with 10 bases between them. This CDR3 has 15 residues. Germline assignment: CDR1 LGHNA and CDR2 YNFKEQ. The CDR3 DNA is TGTGCCAGCAGCCAAGGGGGCAGACAGAACACTGAAGCTTTCTTT. Its protein product is CASSQGGRQNTEAFF.

This clonotype was seen more than once but under ten times. The rearrangement links TRBV20-1 to TRBJ2-1, with D unclear. V lost 1 base and J 5 bases, leaving 3 bases between the germline ends. There are 11 residues in the CDR3. The V gene's germline CDR1 is DFQATT and CDR2 SNEGSKA (reference sequence). CDR3 nucleotide sequence: TGCAGTGCTAGAGGGGACAATGAGCAGTTCTTC. As protein: CSARGDNEQFF.

The table lists this clonotype with a few counts. This chain joins TRBV20-1 and TRBJ2-1, with D perhaps TRBD2 (7 bases). The germline V and J ends were trimmed by 6 bases and 4 bases, with 19 bases remaining between them. Germline assignment: CDR1 DFQATT and CDR2 SNEGSKA (reference sequence). This CDR3 is built from 15 residues. CDR3 in amino acids: CSAPRRGGLYNEQFF. The CDR3 coding sequence is TGCAGTGCCCCTAGGAGGGGGGGTCTGTACAATGAGCAGTTCTTC.

This clonotype was seen ten or more times. The chain carries TRBV4-3 and TRBJ2-2, with 9 positions matching TRBD2. V lost 1 base, J lost 6 bases, and 9 bases stayed unmatched. The CDR3 is 17 amino acids. Germline V gene sequence: CDR1 LGHNA, CDR2 YSLEER. CDR3 region: CASSQVNWREGPGELFF. CDR3 DNA sequence: TGCGCCAGCAGCCAAGTTAATTGGCGGGAGGGCCCCGGGGAGCTGTTTTTT.

This clonotype was counted ten times or more. The rearrangement joins TRBV12-3 or TRBV12-4 to TRBJ1-5, with D possibly matching TRBD1 (5 bases). The CDR3 has 14 residues. V was clipped by 6 bases and J by 5 bases, with 14 bases between them. The DNA for the CDR3 is TGTGCCAGCAGCTCCCAGGGATTGGATCAGCCCCAGCATTTT. Encoded protein: CASSSQGLDQPQHF.

This clonotype was picked up many times. The rearrangement joins TRBV28 to TRBJ2-5; perhaps TRBD2 as D (6 bases). Trimming shortened V by 3 bases and J by 2 bases, and 13 bases separated the two germline ends. The CDR3 loop spans 15 amino acids. CDR1 is MDHEN, CDR2 SYDVKM, per germline. The DNA of the CDR3 is TGTGCCAGCAGTTTGGCCCGGGACTCACAAGAGACCCAGTACTTC. The encoded protein is CASSLARDSQETQYF.

This clonotype was recorded many times. The rearrangement links TRBV28 to TRBJ2-7; 8 bases match TRBD1. This CDR3 has 14 residues. Germline values: CDR1 MDHEN, CDR2 SYDVKM. The J segment lost 4 bases and the V segment lost 6 bases, leaving 8 bases of the junction unmatched. The CDR3 sequence is CASSLKTGEYEQYV. The CDR3 DNA is TGTGCCAGCAGCCTAAAGACAGGGGAGTACGAGCAGTACGTC.

The chain uses TRBV5-6 and TRBJ2-1, with 9 bases fitting TRBD2. The V gene end was trimmed by 3 bases and the J gene end by 1 base; junction bases not matched to a gene: 5. Germline-derived CDR1 and CDR2 are SGHDT and YYEEEE. The CDR3 sequence is 16 residues long. CDR3 sequence (DNA): TGTGCCAGCAGCTCCAACCTAGCGGGGTCCTACAATGAGCAGTTCTTC. Amino acids: CASSSNLAGSYNEQFF.

This clonotype occurred many times. The gene calls are TRBV6-5 and TRBJ2-1; no clear D gene. Per the germline V gene, CDR1 is MNHEY and CDR2 is SVGAGI. This CDR3 comprises 10 residues. V lost 8 bases, J lost 9 bases, and 8 bases lay in between. The CDR3 sequence: CASGFGEQFF. The CDR3, as DNA: TGTGCCAGCGGGTTCGGTGAGCAGTTCTTC.

This clonotype has ten or more counts. CDR3 in amino acids: CASSGVQTIQETQYF. The CDR3 nucleotides are TGTGCCAGCAGTGGTGTACAGACAATCCAAGAGACCCAGTACTTC. The rearrangement joins TRBV25-1 to TRBJ2-5; D gene uncertain. This CDR3 spans 15 amino acids. V lost 4 bases and J lost 1, with 13 bases in between. Per germline, CDR1 MGHDK and CDR2 SYGVNS.

The table lists this clonotype with many counts. This chain connects TRBV20-1 to TRBJ2-5; D not resolved. Between the trimmed V and J ends, which lost 5 bases and 3 bases, there was a span of 7 bases. Germline lookup yields CDR1 DFQATT and CDR2 SNEGSKA (reference sequence). The CDR3 consists of 11 residues. The CDR3 DNA is TGCAGTGCTTCACTTGAAGAGACCCAGTACTTC. Protein product: CSASLEETQYF.

This clonotype was picked up a small number of times. The chain uses TRBV5-1 and TRBJ2-2; D gene unclear. This CDR3 region has 15 residues. Trimming took off 0 bases at V and 1 base at J, with 7 bases between the two ends. Germline CDR1 SGHRS, CDR2 YFSETQ. The CDR3 is CASSLVPRNTGELFF. The CDR3 nucleotides are TGCGCCAGCAGCTTGGTACCTAGGAACACCGGGGAGCTGTTTTTT.

The rearrangement links TRBV28 to TRBJ1-5; D unclear. With 6 bases removed from V and 1 base from J, the gap between germline ends came to 4 bases. The CDR3 consists of 12 residues. Germline V gene data show CDR1 as MDHEN and CDR2 as SYDVKM. The chain's CDR3 is CASRGSNQPQHF. The CDR3 nucleotides are TGTGCCAGCAGGGGAAGCAATCAGCCCCAGCATTTT.

This chain uses TRBV7-2 with TRBJ2-3, with 8 bases matching TRBD1. The V and J ends lost 0 bases and 11 bases, in that order; junction bases with no gene match: 16. This CDR3 is built from 17 residues. In germline, CDR1 is SGHTA, CDR2 FQGNSA. CDR3 residues: CASSLAQGRGRIPKQYF. For the CDR3, the DNA is TGTGCCAGCAGCTTAGCGCAGGGCAGGGGGCGCATTCCTAAGCAGTATTTT.

The table lists this clonotype with many counts. The chain uses TRBV20-1 and TRBJ2-2; unclear D gene. The V end lost 0 bases, the J end lost 6 bases, and 11 bases lay between the germline ends. The CDR3 is made up of 14 amino acids. Germline V gives CDR1 DFQATT, CDR2 SNEGSKA (reference sequence). The CDR3 here is CSARDERFPGELFF. CDR3 nucleotide sequence: TGCAGTGCTAGAGATGAGAGGTTCCCCGGGGAGCTGTTTTTT.

This clonotype was seen ten or more times. The chain joins TRBV12-3 or TRBV12-4 to TRBJ2-3, with a tentative D call TRBD1 (5 bases). With 3 bases removed from V and 2 bases from J, the gap between germline ends came to 9 bases. The length of the CDR3 is 14 residues. The CDR3 DNA sequence: TGTGCCAGCAGTTTCTGGACACTCACAGATACGCAGTATTTT. This sequence encodes CASSFWTLTDTQYF.

The sample holds many counts of this clonotype. The rearrangement uses TRBV20-1 and TRBJ2-1; 8 bases match TRBD1. CDR1 is DFQATT, CDR2 SNEGSKA, per germline (reference sequence). This CDR3 spans 15 amino acids. V shed 3 bases and J 7 bases; nucleotides not matched to a gene: 11. CDR3 nucleotides: TGCAGTGCTAGGGTAGTAGGACAGGGAAGAAATGAGCAGTTCTTC. Protein: CSARVVGQGRNEQFF.

This clonotype occurred many times. The chain recombines TRBV29-1 with TRBJ2-6; D unresolved. This CDR3 spans 14 amino acids. Per the germline V gene, CDR1 is SQVTM and CDR2 is ANQGSEA. V lost 4 bases and J 1 base, leaving 8 bases between the germline ends. The CDR3 loop reads CSVGERSGANVLTF. CDR3 sequence (DNA): TGCAGCGTTGGAGAGCGATCTGGGGCCAACGTCCTGACTTTC. Combining the CDR3 with reference TRBV29-1 and TRBJ2-6 gives the whole variable domain SAVISQKPSRDICQRGTSLTIQCQVDSQVTMMFWYRQQPGQSLTLIATANQGSEATYESGFVIDKFPISRPNLTFSTLTVSNMSPEDSSIYLCSVGERSGANVLTFGAGSRLTVL.

This clonotype was seen repeatedly, ten times or more. The J gene is TRBJ2-2, the V gene TRBV5-1; perhaps TRBD2 as D (6 bases). The CDR3 covers 15 residues. Germline CDR1 and CDR2: SGHRS and YFSETQ. V gave up 6 bases and J gave up 1 base, with 13 bases separating them. The CDR3 DNA is TGCGCCAGCACCTCCGGGACTCAGAACACCGGGGAGCTGTTTTTT. It specifies CASTSGTQNTGELFF.